The source of this TCR beta chain is a study of neoadjuvant anti-PD-1 for oral cavity cancer. Looking at the study overall: Before surgery, most patients got three to four biweekly 3 mg/kg nivolumab doses. Patients without progression received a fourth nivolumab dose around day 43, then surgical resection on days 50-56.

Using immunoSEQ multiplex PCR, the repertoire was profiled, and TCRdb retains in-frame clones only, with some absent. Of some 7,100 clones in the sample, approximately 54% were seen once. For this clone: What it recognizes is unknown.

The CDR3 loop spans 17 amino acids. V was clipped by 0 bases and J by 1 base; unmatched bases: 5. From germline, CDR1 is SGHRS and CDR2 YFSETQ. Study results and limitations: Higher pretreatment blood Treg/Th17 ratios correlated with higher pretreatment blood and lower post-treatment tumor TCRbeta clonality.

The source was tumor tissue, collected before nivolumab (anti-PD-1) treatment. The source of this sequence is a person between 40 and 80 years old with oral cavity squamous cell carcinoma. The chain joins TRBV5-1 to TRBJ2-5, with TRBD2 matching 11 bases. The CDR3 reads CASSLGTSGFFQETQYF. As DNA, the CDR3 is TGCGCCAGCAGCTTGGGGACTAGCGGGTTCTTCCAAGAGACCCAGTACTTC.